Presented here are 12 T cell receptor beta chains from one specimen sequenced in a study of immune characteristics of hereditary and idiopathic chronic pancreatitis. Assay used: immunoSEQ multiplex PCR; TCRdb lists only in-frame clones, some missing. Of about 390 clones detected, approximately 62% appear once; the ten largest clones hold around 45%. The sample taken for sequencing was pancreas tissue. Receptors were obtained from a human donor who was a deceased organ donor serving as a healthy control.

This sequence joins TRBV10-1 and TRBJ1-1, with no clear D. Trimming removed 0 bases at V and 1 base at J, with 12 bases between. Germline V CDR1 and CDR2: WNHNN, SYGVQD (reference sequence). This CDR3 is 16 amino acids long. The CDR3 bases are TGCGCCAGCAGTGAGTCGACTCTCGGAAAGAACACTGAAGCTTTCTTT. Translation: CASSESTLGKNTEAFF.

This chain connects TRBV5-4 to TRBJ2-1; TRBD2 matches at 12 bases. This CDR3 comprises 15 residues. After removal of 4 bases from V and 8 bases from J, the junction contained 7 bases not matched to a gene. The germline V gene encodes CDR1 SGHNT and CDR2 YYREEE (reference sequence). The CDR3 coding sequence is TGTGCCAGCAGCCCCCCTAGCGGGGGGGGGCATGAGCAGTTCTTC. Encoded protein: CASSPPSGGGHEQFF.

The chain employs TRBV5-6 and TRBJ2-7; weak D call: TRBD1 (5 bases). The V end was cut by 3 bases, the J end by 4 bases, with 17 bases between. The CDR3 sequence is 15 residues long. Germline CDR1 SGHDT, CDR2 YYEEEE. CDR3 residues: CASSSLQQGEYEQYF. Here the CDR3 DNA reads TGTGCCAGCAGCTCTCTCCAGCAGGGCGAATACGAGCAGTACTTC.

This clone has only one observation. The chain joins TRBV19 to TRBJ1-2; D is unclear. Between the trimmed V and J ends, which lost 3 bases and 6 bases, there was a span of 5 bases. Germline-derived CDR1 and CDR2 are LNHDA and SQIVND (reference sequence). The CDR3 is made up of 11 amino acids. CDR3 sequence: CASSMNNGYTF. In DNA form, the CDR3 reads TGTGCCAGTAGTATGAATAATGGCTACACCTTC.

This clone was counted a single time. The chain links TRBV29-1 to TRBJ2-7, with D perhaps assigned TRBD1 or TRBD2 (5 bases each). V lost 6 bases and J 6 bases, leaving 12 bases between the germline ends. The CDR3 has 11 residues. CDR1 is SQVTM and CDR2 is ANQGSEA in the germline V gene. In nucleotides, the CDR3 is TGCAGCGTGAGGGGTTGGGGCGAGCAGTACTTC. Its translation is CSVRGWGEQYF.

The chain has TRBV6-5 and TRBJ2-7; 7 positions agree with TRBD2. The CDR3 has 14 amino acids. The V gene's germline CDR1 is MNHEY and CDR2 SVGAGI. Losses at the gene ends were 8 bases for V and 3 bases for J; bases not matched to a gene: 10. The CDR3 loop is CASSREAENYEQYF. CDR3 DNA sequence: TGTGCCAGCTCCCGGGAGGCTGAGAACTACGAGCAGTACTTC.

This chain's CDR3 is CASSQDGLGSYEQYF. For the CDR3, the DNA is TGTGCCAGCAGCCAAGATGGGCTGGGCTCCTACGAGCAGTACTTC. The chain has TRBV3-1 (or the pseudogene TRBV3-2) and TRBJ2-7; D is unclear. The CDR3 has 15 residues. V dropped 0 bases and J dropped 0 bases, with 9 bases sitting between them. CDR1 is LGHDT and CDR2 is YNNKEL in the germline V gene (reference sequence).

Only one count was recorded for this clone. CDR3 nucleotides: TGTGCCAGCAGCTCTCCGGGACCCCAGACAGATACGCAGTATTTT. It specifies CASSSPGPQTDTQYF. This chain joins TRBV7-9 and TRBJ2-3; D tentatively fits TRBD1 or TRBD2 (5 bases each). Trimming left V 4 bases short and J 3 bases short, with 14 bases between. Per the germline V gene, CDR1 is SEHNR and CDR2 is FQNEAQ (reference sequence). The CDR3 runs to 15 residues.

This clone is hyperexpanded within its sample. This chain connects TRBV24-1 to TRBJ1-1; D gene uncertain. Germline V gives CDR1 KGHDR, CDR2 SFDVKD. The CDR3 has 15 residues. V was shortened by 4 bases and J by 2 bases, with 13 bases between the two germline ends. The CDR3 loop is CATSEKRAGNTEAFF. CDR3 nucleotide sequence: TGTGCCACCAGTGAAAAAAGGGCCGGAAACACTGAAGCTTTCTTT.

This clone was found once. The chain recombines TRBV9 with TRBJ1-2, with 11 positions matching TRBD1. This CDR3 is 15 amino acids long. Germline values: CDR1 SGDLS, CDR2 YYNGEE. J gave up 5 bases and V 4 bases, and 7 bases lay outside the gene matches. CDR3 amino acids: CASSPGTGGGYGYTF. The CDR3 region has the DNA TGTGCCAGCAGCCCAGGGACAGGGGGTGGGTATGGCTACACCTTC. Variable domain in full (rest from reference TRBV9 and TRBJ1-2): DSGVTQTPKHLITATGQRVTLRCSPRSGDLSVYWYQQSLDQGLQFLIQYYNGEERAKGNILERFSAQQFPDLHSELNLSSLELGDSALYFCASSPGTGGGYGYTFGSGTRLTVV.

V usage is TRBV12-3 or TRBV12-4 and J usage is TRBJ1-1; a possible D gene is TRBD1 (5 bases). This CDR3 comprises 13 residues. V lost 6 bases to trimming and J lost 3 bases, with 11 bases between them. CDR3 amino acids: CASRRTGDTEAFF. The CDR3 DNA is TGTGCCAGCAGGCGAACGGGGGACACTGAAGCTTTCTTT.

The chain is built from TRBV6-6 and TRBJ2-7; the D gene is possibly TRBD1 (7 bases). Looked up from germline, CDR1 is MNHNY and CDR2 is SVGAGI (reference sequence). V was cut by 2 bases and J by 5 bases, with 13 bases left in between. The CDR3 spans 14 residues. In DNA form, the CDR3 reads TGTGCCAGCAGTTACAGTCAGGGGGGCCACGAGCAGTACTTC. This translates into CASSYSQGGHEQYF.